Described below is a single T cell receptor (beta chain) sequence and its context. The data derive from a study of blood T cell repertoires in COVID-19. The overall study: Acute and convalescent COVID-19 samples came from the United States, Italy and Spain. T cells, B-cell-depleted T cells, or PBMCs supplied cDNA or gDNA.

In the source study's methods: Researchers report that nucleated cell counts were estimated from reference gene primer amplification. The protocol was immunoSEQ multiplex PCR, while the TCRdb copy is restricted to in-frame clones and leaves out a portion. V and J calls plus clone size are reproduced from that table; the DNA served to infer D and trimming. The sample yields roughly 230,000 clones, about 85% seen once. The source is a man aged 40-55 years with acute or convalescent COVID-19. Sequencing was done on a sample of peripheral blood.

CDR3 DNA: TGTGCCAGTAGTATTACGGCGGTCAAAAACATTCAGTACTTC. It encodes CASSITAVKNIQYF. The chain links TRBV19 to TRBJ2-4; D unclear. The germline gives CDR1 LNHDA, CDR2 SQIVND (reference sequence). The V end lost 3 bases, the J end lost 3 bases, and 9 bases lay between the germline ends. There are 14 residues in the CDR3.